Presented here are 6 T cell receptor beta chains from one specimen sequenced in a study of identical twins. MiXCR was run by TCRdb on the 5' RACE reads, yielding one entry per CDR3 protein. The sample has 500,000 to 700,000 distinct CDR3 sequences, roughly 7.1% seen once. The same sample was also used in a study of yellow fever vaccine responses in identical twins.

Material for sequencing was PBMCs. These receptors all stem from a young woman in good health.

This clonotype was seen repeatedly, ten times or more. The rearrangement joins TRBV6-4 to TRBJ1-6, with 8 nucleotides matching TRBD1. This CDR3 contains 15 residues. V lost 8 bases and J lost 7; bases outside the gene matches: 10. CDR1 is MRHNA and CDR2 is SNTAGT in the germline V gene. The CDR3 DNA sequence: TGTGCCAGCCGCGTATCAGACAGGGGCAATTCACCCCTCCACTTT. Protein sequence: CASRVSDRGNSPLHF.

This clonotype was observed at least ten times. The rearrangement links TRBV20-1 to TRBJ2-1, with no clear D. Germline V lookup: CDR1 DFQATT, CDR2 SNEGSKA (reference sequence). The CDR3 consists of 14 residues. Trimming pared 2 bases from V and 5 bases from J, leaving 13 bases between. The CDR3 region has the DNA TGCAGTGCTAGATACGTGGTTCCCAACAATGAGCAGTTCTTC. This codes for CSARYVVPNNEQFF.

This clonotype has more than one count but fewer than ten. V usage is TRBV28 and J usage is TRBJ2-1, with D tentatively TRBD1 or TRBD2 (7 bases each). Germline V gene sequence: CDR1 MDHEN, CDR2 SYDVKM. There are 17 residues in the CDR3. Trimming removed 5 bases from V and 8 bases from J, with 25 bases in between. CDR3 amino acids: CASSVQGGSVKSDEQFF. Written as DNA, the CDR3 is TGTGCCAGCAGTGTCCAGGGGGGGTCGGTCAAAAGCGATGAGCAGTTCTTC.

The table lists this clonotype with a count of one. The chain uses TRBV2 and TRBJ1-1; D may be TRBD1 (5 bases). This CDR3 spans 11 amino acids. The germline V and J ends were trimmed by 10 bases and 3 bases, with 9 bases remaining between them. CDR1 SNHLY and CDR2 FYNNEI come from the germline V gene. In DNA, the CDR3 is TGTGCCACCGACAGATACACTGAAGCTTTCTTT. This encodes CATDRYTEAFF. Using reference TRBV2 and TRBJ1-1 for the parts outside the CDR3, the full variable domain is EPEVTQTPSHQVTQMGQEVILRCVPISNHLYFYWYRQILGQKVEFLVSFYNNEISEKSEIFDDQFSVERPDGSNFTLKIRSTKLEDSAMYFCATDRYTEAFFGQGTRLTVV.

V is TRBV28 and J is TRBJ2-5; 8 bases fit TRBD1. The germline V gene has CDR1 MDHEN and CDR2 SYDVKM. J gave up 5 bases and V 5 bases, and 7 bases lay outside the gene matches. The CDR3 contains 14 residues. CDR3 DNA sequence: TGTGCCAGCAGTCTCGGACAGGGACTGGAGACCCAGTACTTC. This codes for CASSLGQGLETQYF. Full variable domain (rest looked up from reference TRBV28 and TRBJ2-5): DVKVTQSSRYLVKRTGEKVFLECVQDMDHENMFWYRQDPGLGLRLIYFSYDVKMKEKGDIPEGYSVSREKKERFSLILESASTNQTSMYLCASSLGQGLETQYFGPGTRLLVL.

This clonotype was observed at least ten times. This sequence joins TRBV18 and TRBJ2-5, with TRBD1 matching 7 bases. V lost 3 bases, J lost 0 bases, and 1 base stayed unmatched. The length of the CDR3 is 14 residues. Germline loops: CDR1 KGHSH, CDR2 LQKENI. The CDR3 spells CASSPGQYQETQYF. As DNA, the CDR3 is TGTGCCAGCTCACCGGGACAGTACCAAGAGACCCAGTACTTC.